What follows are 31 T cell receptor beta chains derived from one specimen sequenced in a study of Ad26.COV2.S vaccination and SARS-CoV-2 variants (dated by TCRdb to the early 2020s). The treatment or condition label, read with the paper, signifies: around 19 received Ad26.COV2.S at low or high dose, single or two shots; five or six received placebo; per-sample allocation not given. Repertoires of vaccine and placebo recipients were sequenced from samples taken on day 63 after the first injection. Library construction relied on the immunoSEQ multiplex PCR assay. Here the immuneACCESS table is served through TCRdb, limited to in-frame sequences with V and J called. Missing clones are a known gap in these copies; in checked studies unresolved V genes cover under half, and the rest lacks a known reason. This sample is represented by hundreds of thousands of clones; roughly 90% of them were singletons. The top ten clones comprise about 6.4% of the sample.

The specimen was peripheral blood, collected in a trial of Ad26.COV2.S vaccine versus placebo. These receptors were taken from a person aged 18-60 years who received the Ad26.COV2.S COVID-19 vaccine or a placebo.

The chain joins TRBV14 to TRBJ1-1, with a weak D call TRBD1 (5 bases). Germline loops: CDR1 SGHDN, CDR2 FVKESK. Deletions cut 3 bases from V and 8 bases from J, with 13 bases between. The CDR3 is 13 residues long. CDR3 residues: CASSQVIGAEAFF. CDR3 coding DNA: TGTGCCAGCAGCCAGGTTATCGGGGCGGAAGCTTTCTTT.

The rearrangement joins TRBV10-3 to TRBJ2-5, with 9 bases lining up with TRBD2. Germline assignment: CDR1 ENHRY and CDR2 SYGVKD. Losses at the gene ends were 6 bases for V and 7 bases for J; bases not matched to a gene: 6. The CDR3 runs 13 residues. CDR3 nucleotide sequence: TGTGCCATCAGCGTTTTGCGGGAGGGGACCCAGTACTTC. Its translation is CAISVLREGTQYF.

V is TRBV25-1 and J is TRBJ1-5; possible D gene TRBD1, 5 bases. CDR1 is MGHDK, CDR2 SYGVNS, per germline. V lost 8 bases and J 5 bases, leaving 16 bases between the germline ends. This CDR3 region has 14 residues. CDR3 loop: CASQPGGHYQPQHF. The CDR3 coding sequence is TGTGCCAGCCAACCGGGAGGACATTATCAGCCCCAGCATTTT.

This rearrangement joins TRBV6-6 to TRBJ1-1, with no clear D. This CDR3 has 16 amino acids. CDR1 and CDR2 from the germline V gene are MNHNY and SVGAGI (reference sequence). V was clipped by 7 bases and J by 4 bases, with 22 bases between them. CDR3 DNA sequence: TGTGCCAGCAACATCCCGGGGATGGGGAGCCCCACTGAAGCTTTCTTT. It yields the protein CASNIPGMGSPTEAFF.

This clone has just a few counts. The chain employs TRBV6-5 and TRBJ1-5; maybe TRBD1 (5 bases). V was clipped by 7 bases and J by 3 bases, with 16 bases between them. Germline V gene lookup returns CDR1 MNHEY and CDR2 SVGAGI. This CDR3 has 15 amino acids. The CDR3 region is CASTGRGIPNQPQHF. The CDR3 bases are TGTGCCAGCACGGGTAGGGGAATACCCAATCAGCCCCAGCATTTT.

J is TRBJ1-2 and V is TRBV6-5, with D possibly TRBD1 on 5 matching bases. The V and J ends lost 6 bases and 0 bases respectively, with 11 bases between them. The CDR3 sequence is 14 residues long. Looked up from germline, CDR1 is MNHEY and CDR2 is SVGAGI. CDR3: CASRTQGSNYGYTF. The CDR3 nucleotides read TGTGCCAGCAGAACTCAGGGATCTAACTATGGCTACACCTTC.

The V gene is TRBV6-2 or TRBV6-3, the J gene TRBJ1-2, with D possibly matching TRBD1 (5 bases). This CDR3 comprises 14 residues. CDR1 is MNHEY, CDR2 SVGEGT, per germline. Trimming removed 2 bases at V and 4 bases at J, with 11 bases between. The CDR3 DNA sequence: TGTGCCAGCAGTTACGTCGGGGGTACCTATGGCTACACCTTC. It yields the protein CASSYVGGTYGYTF.

The chain links TRBV5-1 to TRBJ1-4; D possibly corresponds to TRBD1 (6 bases). The V end lost 4 bases, the J end lost 0 bases, and 19 bases lay between the germline ends. CDR3 size: 18 residues. Germline values: CDR1 SGHRS, CDR2 YFSETQ. The CDR3 protein is CASSPLGPGASTNEKLFF. The CDR3 nucleotides are TGCGCCAGCAGCCCTTTGGGTCCAGGGGCATCAACTAATGAAAAACTGTTTTTT.

The sample holds a few counts of this clone. This sequence joins TRBV7-9 and TRBJ2-7; a possible D gene is TRBD2 (5 bases). Trimming left V 7 bases short and J 13 bases short, with 23 bases between. This CDR3 region has 13 residues. Germline V CDR1 and CDR2: SEHNR, FQNEAQ (reference sequence). The chain's CDR3 is CASTLGGRNSFYF. The CDR3 nucleotides are TGTGCCAGCACTCTTGGAGGAAGAAACTCCTTTTACTTC.

The genes are TRBV6-4 and TRBJ2-5, with a weak D call TRBD2 (5 bases). V lost 2 bases and J lost 5, with 18 bases in between. The CDR3 sequence is 16 residues long. Germline V lookup: CDR1 MRHNA, CDR2 SNTAGT. CDR3 sequence (DNA): TGTGCCAGCAGTGACCCCCGGGATCTCGGCGAGGAGACCCAGTACTTC. It translates to CASSDPRDLGEETQYF.

The V call is TRBV5-1, the J call TRBJ1-1, with TRBD1 identical over 8 bases. The CDR3 covers 16 residues. Unmatched junction bases numbered 12, after V lost 4 bases and J lost 4 bases. Germline V gene data show CDR1 as SGHRS and CDR2 as YFSETQ. CDR3 sequence: CASSGRTGRRITEAFF. The CDR3 DNA follows: TGCGCCAGCAGCGGAAGGACAGGGAGGAGGATCACTGAAGCTTTCTTT.

The chain employs TRBV28 and TRBJ2-3; 10 positions match TRBD2. Germline CDR1 MDHEN, CDR2 SYDVKM. After removal of 6 bases from V and 2 bases from J, the junction contained 5 bases not matched to a gene. The CDR3 has 15 residues. CDR3 region: CASSRLAGFTDTQYF. DNA for the CDR3: TGTGCCAGCAGCCGACTAGCGGGTTTCACAGATACGCAGTATTTT.

The V call is TRBV9, the J call TRBJ1-1; D remains ambiguous. Germline values: CDR1 SGDLS, CDR2 YYNGEE. V gave up 2 bases and J gave up 1 base, with 9 bases separating them. The CDR3 runs 14 residues. CDR3 residues: CASSVERTNTEAFF. DNA for the CDR3: TGTGCCAGCAGCGTCGAGAGGACGAACACTGAAGCTTTCTTT.

This chain joins TRBV28 and TRBJ1-4; D unclear. The CDR3 consists of 12 residues. Trimming took 11 bases from V and 5 from J, leaving 12 bases between them. Germline V gives CDR1 MDHEN, CDR2 SYDVKM. The CDR3 region has the DNA TGTGCCGCTCAACAGCGAAATGAAAAACTGTTTTTT. Amino acid sequence: CAAQQRNEKLFF.

The chain joins TRBV5-1 to TRBJ1-1, with 10 bases fitting TRBD1. Germline V gives CDR1 SGHRS, CDR2 YFSETQ. The CDR3 runs 14 residues. J lost 4 bases, V lost 5 bases, and 5 bases had no gene match. As DNA, the CDR3 is TGCGCCAGCAGGCCGGGACAGGGGCTCACTGAAGCTTTCTTT. Translated: CASRPGQGLTEAFF.

This chain joins TRBV7-8 and TRBJ2-5; TRBD2 agrees at 7 bases. CDR1 is SGHVS and CDR2 is FQNEAQ in the germline V gene. The CDR3 sequence is 15 residues long. V was pared by 5 bases and J by 1 base, with 7 bases of the junction left unmatched. The CDR3 sequence is CASSLKGTIQETQYF. The CDR3 DNA sequence: TGTGCCAGCAGCCTTAAAGGGACTATCCAAGAGACCCAGTACTTC.

This clone has a single count. The gene calls are TRBV12-5 and TRBJ1-1; D gene unclear. In germline, CDR1 is LGHNT, CDR2 FRNRAP. The V end was cut by 6 bases, the J end by 0 bases, with 14 bases between. CDR3 size: 15 residues. The CDR3 nucleotides are TGTGCTAGTGGGCTGTCTGTGGGTGTGAACACTGAAGCTTTCTTT. Its translation is CASGLSVGVNTEAFF.

This clone was found once. The chain carries TRBV7-2 and TRBJ1-1; TRBD1 is a possible D gene (6 bases). The CDR3 covers 14 residues. Trimming stripped 6 bases from V and 5 bases from J, with 16 bases between. CDR1 SGHTA and CDR2 FQGNSA come from the germline V gene. The CDR3: CASSPHRGATEAFF. The DNA of the CDR3 is TGTGCCAGCAGTCCCCACCGGGGGGCGACTGAAGCTTTCTTT.

The V gene is TRBV10-3, the J gene TRBJ1-1, with D unresolved. Germline assignment: CDR1 ENHRY and CDR2 SYGVKD. The CDR3 is 13 amino acids. With 8 bases removed from V and 4 bases from J, the gap between germline ends came to 14 bases. This CDR3 reads CAIRVDVSTEAFF. In DNA, the CDR3 is TGTGCCATCCGGGTCGATGTGAGCACTGAAGCTTTCTTT.

The chain employs TRBV27 and TRBJ1-2; possibly TRBD1 for D (6 bases). CDR1 is MNHEY and CDR2 is SMNVEV in the germline V gene (reference sequence). V lost 0 bases and J 7 bases, leaving 18 bases between the germline ends. The CDR3 sequence is 16 residues long. The CDR3 protein is CASSLSERGAGGGYTF. CDR3 DNA: TGTGCCAGCAGTTTATCGGAACGGGGGGCAGGAGGTGGCTACACCTTC.

V gene TRBV6-5 combines with J gene TRBJ1-5; no definite D call. The V end lost 6 bases, the J end lost 4 bases, and 10 bases lay between the germline ends. The germline gives CDR1 MNHEY, CDR2 SVGAGI. This CDR3 region has 13 residues. In nucleotides, the CDR3 is TGTGCCAGCAGCCGGGCTGGGAATCAGCCCCAGCATTTT. Amino acid sequence: CASSRAGNQPQHF.

This chain uses TRBV6-5 with TRBJ1-4; D not resolved. The CDR3 covers 13 residues. The V gene lost 0 bases and the J gene lost 8 bases, with 7 bases spanning the gap. Germline CDR1 is MNHEY and CDR2 is SVGAGI. For the CDR3, the DNA is TGTGCCAGCAGTTACTCTGGTCGGGAAAAACTGTTTTTT. It codes for CASSYSGREKLFF.

The chain couples TRBV6-5 to TRBJ1-1; TRBD1 agrees at 9 bases. Germline V gives CDR1 MNHEY, CDR2 SVGAGI. V was pared by 7 bases and J by 8 bases, with 11 bases of the junction left unmatched. The CDR3 loop spans 14 amino acids. The CDR3: CASKRTGVIAEAFF. As DNA, the CDR3 is TGTGCCAGCAAACGGACAGGGGTGATTGCCGAAGCTTTCTTT.

This rearrangement joins TRBV3-1 (or the pseudogene TRBV3-2) to TRBJ2-5; possibly TRBD1 for D (5 bases). This CDR3 spans 17 amino acids. The V end lost 3 bases, the J end lost 3 bases, and 20 bases lay between the germline ends. Per the germline V gene, CDR1 is LGHDT and CDR2 is YNNKEL (reference sequence). DNA of the CDR3: TGTGCCAGCAGCCAGCCATCTCCGTGGGGCCGGGAAGAGACCCAGTACTTC. Its protein product is CASSQPSPWGREETQYF.

This CDR3 reads CASRQGSTYEQYF. The CDR3 coding sequence is TGTGCCAGCAGACAGGGCTCAACCTACGAGCAGTACTTC. The chain couples TRBV27 to TRBJ2-7; a weak D match, TRBD1 (6 bases). The length of the CDR3 is 13 residues. Germline CDR1 and CDR2: MNHEY and SMNVEV (reference sequence). Trimming cost V 6 bases and J 2 bases, with 11 bases left between them.

The J gene is TRBJ2-7, the V gene TRBV19; possibly TRBD2 for D (6 bases). The V and J ends lost 7 bases and 0 bases respectively, with 13 bases between them. The V gene's germline CDR1 is LNHDA and CDR2 SQIVND (reference sequence). This CDR3 has 14 amino acids. CDR3 sequence: CASTPTTSSYEQYF. The CDR3 bases are TGTGCCAGTACCCCAACGACTAGCTCCTACGAGCAGTACTTC.

This clone was seen just once. The chain joins TRBV30 to TRBJ2-7; 7 bases agree with TRBD2. V shed 1 base, J shed 6 bases, and the junction held 6 bases outside the gene matches. This CDR3 region has 13 residues. Germline CDR1 is GTSNPN and CDR2 is SVGIG (reference sequence). The CDR3 region is CAWSGAGDTEQYF. Written as DNA, the CDR3 is TGTGCCTGGAGTGGTGCGGGGGATACCGAGCAGTACTTC.

J is TRBJ1-2 and V is TRBV10-3; 9 bases map to TRBD1. Unmatched junction bases numbered 9, after V lost 6 bases and J lost 7 bases. CDR1 and CDR2 (germline): ENHRY, SYGVKD. This CDR3 comprises 14 residues. This CDR3 is CAISMTGGQRGYTF. The CDR3 bases are TGTGCCATCAGCATGACAGGGGGTCAACGTGGCTACACCTTC.

The chain employs TRBV27 and TRBJ1-3, with 7 positions matching TRBD1. The germline CDR1 and CDR2 sequences are MNHEY and SMNVEV (reference sequence). The CDR3 sequence is 15 residues long. J was trimmed by 3 bases and V by 6 bases; bases with no gene match: 8. This chain's CDR3 is CASRTQGQGGNTIYF. CDR3 DNA: TGTGCCAGCAGGACACAGGGGCAGGGTGGAAACACCATATATTTT.

This CDR3 reads CAWSANRVPQYF. DNA of the CDR3: TGTGCCTGGAGTGCGAACAGGGTGCCGCAGTATTTT. The chain uses TRBV30 and TRBJ2-3; a weak D match, TRBD1 (6 bases). Germline CDR1 is GTSNPN and CDR2 is SVGIG (reference sequence). The CDR3 runs 12 residues. V lost 1 base to trimming and J lost 10 bases, with 12 bases between them.

The chain employs TRBV7-9 and TRBJ1-5; weak D call: TRBD1 (5 bases). V dropped 6 bases and J dropped 6 bases, with 15 bases sitting between them. The germline V gene encodes CDR1 SEHNR and CDR2 FQNEAQ (reference sequence). This CDR3 spans 14 amino acids. In DNA form, the CDR3 reads TGTGCCAGCAGTTTGGCAGGGCAGGGTCAGCCCCAGCATTTT. It is translated as CASSLAGQGQPQHF.